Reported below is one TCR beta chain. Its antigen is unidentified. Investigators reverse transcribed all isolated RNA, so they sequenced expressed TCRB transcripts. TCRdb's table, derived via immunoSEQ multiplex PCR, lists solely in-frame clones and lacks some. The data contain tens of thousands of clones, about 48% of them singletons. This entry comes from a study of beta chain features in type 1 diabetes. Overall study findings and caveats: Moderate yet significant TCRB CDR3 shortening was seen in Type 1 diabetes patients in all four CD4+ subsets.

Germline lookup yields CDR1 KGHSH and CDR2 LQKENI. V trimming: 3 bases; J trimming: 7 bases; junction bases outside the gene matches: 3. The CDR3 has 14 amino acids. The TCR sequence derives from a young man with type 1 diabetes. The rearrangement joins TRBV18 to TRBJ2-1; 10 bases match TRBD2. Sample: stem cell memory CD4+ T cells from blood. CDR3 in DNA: TGTGCCAGCTCACCTGGACTAGCGGTAAATGAGCAGTTCTTC. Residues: CASSPGLAVNEQFF. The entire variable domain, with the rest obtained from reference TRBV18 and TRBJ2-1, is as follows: NAGVMQNPRHLVRRRGQEARLRCSPMKGHSHVYWYRQLPEEGLKFMVYLQKENIIDESGMPKERFSAEFPKEGPSILRIQQVVRGDSAAYFCASSPGLAVNEQFFGPGTRLTVL.